This T cell receptor beta chain is from a study of blood T cell repertoires in COVID-19. Study background: COVID-19 samples from acute and convalescent phases originated in the United States, Italy and Spain. PBMCs, B-cell-depleted T cells, or T cells were the source of the cDNA or gDNA that made up the material.

As processed by the authors: Amplification with reference gene primers provided the estimates of nucleated cell counts. Data came from immunoSEQ multiplex PCR; TCRdb stores just in-frame clones and leaves some out. V, J and clone size are those of that table, while D and trimming were read from the DNA. Of about 350,000 clones in the sample, more than 75% are singletons; the top ten hold approximately 3.5%. V lost 2 bases to trimming and J lost 3 bases, with 15 bases between them. The CDR3 extends over 16 amino acids. Germline CDR1 and CDR2: MNHEY and SVGEGT. This receptor was identified in a woman between 18 and 30 years old who had recovered from COVID-19. The sample comprised peripheral blood. The chain carries TRBV6-2 or TRBV6-3 and TRBJ2-3, with D possibly TRBD1 on 6 matching bases. This chain's CDR3 is CASSYTPGAGTDTQYF. CDR3 sequence (DNA): TGTGCCAGCAGTTACACTCCAGGGGCAGGTACAGATACGCAGTATTTT.